The 15 T cell receptor beta chains in this list originate from one sample, sequenced in a study of cytomegalovirus exposure and HLA in healthy donors. Primers for the PCR totalled 60 Vbeta and 13 Jbeta. Libraries were prepared by immunoSEQ multiplex PCR; TCRdb keeps only in-frame clonotypes and omits some of them. The sample lists roughly 110,000 clones, approximately 79% occurring once. The source material was PBMCs. All receptors come from a man aged 55 to 70 in good health and CMV-seronegative.

This rearrangement joins TRBV7-8 to TRBJ1-2, with 8 positions matching TRBD1. V lost 5 bases, J lost 7 bases, and 9 bases stayed unmatched. CDR1 is SGHVS, CDR2 FQNEAQ, per germline. This CDR3 is built from 14 residues. The CDR3 coding sequence is TGTGCCAGCAGCCTGGGGACAGGCGGGGGTGGCTACACCTTC. Protein product: CASSLGTGGGGYTF.

The chain has TRBV7-9 and TRBJ1-4, with D possibly being TRBD1 (5 bases). There are 16 residues in the CDR3. CDR1 and CDR2 from the germline V gene are SEHNR and FQNEAQ (reference sequence). Trimming cost V 10 bases and J 2 bases, with 20 bases left between them. The CDR3 bases are TGTGCCATTCCGTGGCAGGGAAGTTGGACTAATGAAAAACTGTTTTTT. This translates into CAIPWQGSWTNEKLFF.

This chain links TRBV9 with TRBJ1-2, with D perhaps matching TRBD1 (6 bases). The CDR3 length is 13 residues. V was clipped by 4 bases and J by 7 bases, with 14 bases between them. CDR1 is SGDLS, CDR2 YYNGEE, per germline. The DNA for the CDR3 is TGTGCCAGCAGCTTGGGGGCAGGAGGTGGCTACACCTTC. Residues: CASSLGAGGGYTF.

This clone showed up just once. Relative to the germline gene, one junction end is altered; a read error may explain this. The chain employs TRBV11-1 and TRBJ2-2; tentatively, D is TRBD2 (6 bases). Germline V lookup: CDR1 SGHAT, CDR2 FQDESV (reference sequence). The length of the CDR3 is 15 residues. CDR3 sequence: CASSRGTENIGELFF. CDR3 nucleotide sequence: TGTGCCAGCAGCCGGGGGACGGAGAACATCGGGGAGCTGTTTTTT. Full variable domain (missing parts from reference TRBV11-1 and TRBJ2-2): EAEVAQSPRYKITEKSQAVAFWCDPISGHATLYWYRQILGQGPELLVQFQDESVVDDSQLPKDRFSAERLKGVDSTLKIQPAELGDSAMYLCASSRGTENIGELFFGEGSRLTVL.

V is TRBV7-3 and J is TRBJ1-1; TRBD1 is a possible D gene (6 bases). Trimming left V 5 bases short and J 1 base short, with 11 bases between. This CDR3 spans 14 amino acids. Germline CDR1 and CDR2: SGHTA and FQGTGA. The CDR3 bases are TGTGCCAGCAGCCCCCAGGGGCAGAACACTGAAGCTTTCTTT. It codes for CASSPQGQNTEAFF.

This chain connects TRBV19 to TRBJ2-1, with TRBD2 as a possible D gene (7 bases). V was shortened by 3 bases and J by 5 bases, with 14 bases between the two germline ends. CDR1 LNHDA and CDR2 SQIVND come from the germline V gene (reference sequence). This CDR3 contains 15 residues. This chain's CDR3 is CASSMKGGGNNEQFF. In DNA, the CDR3 is TGTGCCAGTAGTATGAAGGGGGGGGGTAACAATGAGCAGTTCTTC.

The rearrangement links TRBV4-3 to TRBJ1-2; maybe TRBD1 (5 bases). Looked up from germline, CDR1 is LGHNA and CDR2 is YSLEER. The V gene lost 1 base and the J gene lost 4 bases, with 13 bases spanning the gap. The CDR3 has 15 residues. Written as DNA, the CDR3 is TGCGCCAGCAGCCAAGGATGGCGGGGGTCCTATGGCTACACCTTC. Protein sequence: CASSQGWRGSYGYTF.

The rearrangement links TRBV2 to TRBJ2-3; a possible D gene is TRBD1 (7 bases). Germline values: CDR1 SNHLY, CDR2 FYNNEI. V gave up 8 bases and J gave up 1 base, with 25 bases separating them. This CDR3 has 18 residues. CDR3 protein: CASRRSARQGGGTDTQYF. The DNA of the CDR3 is TGTGCCAGCCGGCGCTCCGCCAGACAGGGAGGCGGCACAGATACGCAGTATTTT. Full variable domain (missing parts from reference TRBV2 and TRBJ2-3): EPEVTQTPSHQVTQMGQEVILRCVPISNHLYFYWYRQILGQKVEFLVSFYNNEISEKSEIFDDQFSVERPDGSNFTLKIRSTKLEDSAMYFCASRRSARQGGGTDTQYFGPGTRLTVL.

The chain is built from TRBV5-1 and TRBJ2-7; the D gene is possibly TRBD1 (6 bases). The germline V and J ends were trimmed by 4 bases and 5 bases, with 19 bases remaining between them. Germline V gene data show CDR1 as SGHRS and CDR2 as YFSETQ. This CDR3 is 15 amino acids long. The CDR3 region is CASSPSRQVFHEQYF. DNA of the CDR3: TGCGCCAGCAGCCCTTCCCGACAGGTTTTCCACGAGCAGTACTTC.

The chain joins TRBV11-1 to TRBJ2-1; 8 positions match TRBD1. Germline CDR1 reads SGHAT; CDR2 reads FQDESV (reference sequence). CDR3 length equals 13 residues. With 5 bases clipped from V and 7 bases from J, the junction kept 4 bases outside the gene matches. This CDR3 reads CASSQGQENEQFF. CDR3 in DNA: TGTGCCAGCAGCCAGGGACAGGAGAATGAGCAGTTCTTC.

The rearrangement links TRBV27 to TRBJ1-2; maybe TRBD1 (5 bases). The CDR3 is 16 residues long. Germline V gene lookup returns CDR1 MNHEY and CDR2 SMNVEV (reference sequence). V dropped 9 bases and J dropped 0 bases, with 20 bases sitting between them. The CDR3 loop reads CASRGGGTVANYGYTF. The CDR3 DNA reads TGTGCCAGTCGTGGGGGGGGGACTGTTGCTAACTATGGCTACACCTTC.

J is TRBJ1-6 and V is TRBV16; tentatively, D is TRBD1 (6 bases). V gave up 0 bases and J gave up 10 bases, with 10 bases separating them. Per germline, CDR1 KGHSY and CDR2 FQNENV. The CDR3 is 14 amino acids. The DNA of the CDR3 is TGTGCCAGCAGCCAATCCCAGGGGAGATCACCCCTCCACTTT. Amino acids: CASSQSQGRSPLHF.

The chain is built from TRBV6-4 and TRBJ1-2; D possibly corresponds to TRBD1 (5 bases). Per germline, CDR1 MRHNA and CDR2 SNTAGT. V gave up 7 bases and J gave up 4 bases, with 13 bases separating them. The CDR3 consists of 13 residues. CDR3 sequence (DNA): TGTGCCAGCATCTGCGGGGGTATCTATGGCTACACCTTC. As protein: CASICGGIYGYTF.

This chain links TRBV15 with TRBJ2-5; TRBD2 is a possible D gene (7 bases). The CDR3 is 14 residues long. Germline CDR1 is LNHNV and CDR2 is YYDKDF (reference sequence). The V end lost 5 bases, the J end lost 0 bases, and 10 bases lay between the germline ends. CDR3 residues: CATSGGGHQETQYF. The CDR3 DNA sequence: TGTGCCACCAGCGGGGGGGGCCACCAAGAGACCCAGTACTTC. Supplemented by reference TRBV15 and TRBJ2-5, the full variable domain reads DAMVIQNPRYQVTQFGKPVTLSCSQTLNHNVMYWYQQKSSQAPKLLFHYYDKDFNNEADTPDNFQSRRPNTSFCFLDIRSPGLGDTAMYLCATSGGGHQETQYFGPGTRLLVL.

This clone was recorded a few times. The rearrangement uses TRBV11-3 and TRBJ2-1, with TRBD2 as a possible D gene (6 bases). Germline loops: CDR1 SGHNT, CDR2 YENEEA. V lost 1 base and J lost 10, with 8 bases in between. There are 12 residues in the CDR3. The CDR3, as DNA: TGTGCCAGCAGCTTAGGTACTAGCGAGCAGTTCTTC. Its translation: CASSLGTSEQFF.